This T cell receptor (beta chain) was obtained from a study of T cells in narcolepsy. Study context: Healthy controls were enrolled alongside patients with narcolepsy type 1 or type 2.

As regards this clone: Its antigen is undetermined.

Clones were read by immunoSEQ multiplex PCR, and TCRdb kept only the in-frame ones, dropping some. Among about 43,000 clones, about 87% were seen once, and the ten largest hold approximately 1.3%. Trimming pared 7 bases from V and 0 bases from J, leaving 15 bases between. Germline V gene data show CDR1 as GTSNPN and CDR2 as SVGIG (reference sequence). The CDR3 consists of 14 residues. General study results and limits: Blood of same and different patients, but not healthy controls, reportedly held recurring autoreactive clonotypes.

V and J are TRBV30 and TRBJ1-1; no clear D gene. The clonotype was recovered from a human donor with narcolepsy. The specimen sequenced was CD45RA- memory CD4+ T cells from PBMCs. Here the CDR3 reads CAFYREQVNTEAFF. CDR3 sequence (DNA): TGTGCCTTCTATAGAGAGCAAGTGAACACTGAAGCTTTCTTT.